A single sample is the source of the 8 T cell receptor beta chains below, sequenced in a study of T cells in Graves' hyperthyroidism and ophthalmopathy. The TCR beta CDR3 regions underwent amplification using RNA transcripts as the source. TCR CDR3 underwent first-round RT-PCR with the HTBI primer set. One entry per CDR3 protein results from TCRdb running MiXCR on the multiplex PCR reads. The profile shows 450,000 to 600,000 distinct CDR3 sequences, 15% to 20% of them singletons. Sequencing was carried out using blood. The receptors here all came from a man in his forties with Graves' ophthalmopathy.

V is TRBV4-3 and J is TRBJ2-5; the D call may be TRBD1 or TRBD2 (7 bases each). CDR1 and CDR2 (germline): LGHNA, YSLEER. Trimming shortened V by 3 bases and J by 4 bases, and 15 bases separated the two germline ends. The CDR3 has 15 residues. This CDR3 reads CASSHHDREGETQYF. CDR3 bases: TGCGCCAGCAGCCATCATGACAGGGAGGGAGAGACCCAGTACTTC.

The V and J genes are TRBV19 and TRBJ1-5; D remains unclear. V was trimmed by 5 bases and J by 4 bases, leaving 12 bases between them. Germline CDR1 LNHDA, CDR2 SQIVND (reference sequence). The length of the CDR3 is 14 residues. CDR3 amino acids: CASSPQSTNQPQHF. CDR3 DNA: TGTGCCAGTAGTCCACAATCCACGAATCAGCCCCAGCATTTT.

The CDR3 coding sequence is TGTGCCAACAGCGAGGGAATCTATGGCTACACCTTC. Amino acids: CANSEGIYGYTF. This chain joins TRBV6-1 and TRBJ1-2; D not certain. Germline CDR1 reads MNHNS; CDR2 reads SASEGT. There are 12 residues in the CDR3. Trimming removed 10 bases from V and 4 bases from J, with 13 bases in between.

Only a few counts were recorded for this clonotype. This rearrangement joins TRBV19 to TRBJ2-1; no clear D gene. The CDR3 consists of 15 residues. Trimming pared 5 bases from V and 4 bases from J, leaving 15 bases between. Per the germline V gene, CDR1 is LNHDA and CDR2 is SQIVND (reference sequence). DNA of the CDR3: TGTGCCAGTAGTCTCTCAAATTCGGGTTACAATGAGCAGTTCTTC. Protein product: CASSLSNSGYNEQFF.

The chain recombines TRBV6-2 or TRBV6-3 with TRBJ2-7; 9 bases line up with TRBD1. This CDR3 comprises 13 residues. The trim removed 5 bases at V and 5 bases at J, leaving 4 bases unmatched. Germline V lookup: CDR1 MNHEY, CDR2 SVGEGT. CDR3: CASSKGTGNEQYF. In DNA, the CDR3 is TGTGCCAGCAGTAAGGGGACAGGGAACGAGCAGTACTTC.

The chain has TRBV6-1 and TRBJ2-7; maybe TRBD2 (6 bases). Looked up from germline, CDR1 is MNHNS and CDR2 is SASEGT. The V gene lost 7 bases and the J gene lost 6 bases, with 19 bases spanning the gap. This CDR3 comprises 14 residues. The CDR3 DNA follows: TGTGCCAGCACAAGCGGGCCCAAGGACCTCGAGCAGTACTTC. It yields the protein CASTSGPKDLEQYF.

This clonotype was seen at least ten times. This chain connects TRBV30 to TRBJ1-1, with D possibly TRBD1 on 6 matching bases. The germline V and J ends were trimmed by 2 bases and 5 bases, with 18 bases remaining between them. Germline-derived CDR1 and CDR2 are GTSNPN and SVGIG (reference sequence). The CDR3 consists of 15 residues. The CDR3 region has the DNA TGTGCCTGGAGTCTCTGGACGGGGGCGCGGACTGAAGCTTTCTTT. Its translation is CAWSLWTGARTEAFF.

This clonotype was observed many times. The chain uses TRBV9 and TRBJ2-7, with 7 bases matching TRBD1. This CDR3 has 15 amino acids. The V and J ends lost 0 bases and 5 bases, in that order; junction bases with no gene match: 8. Germline V CDR1 and CDR2: SGDLS, YYNGEE. This chain's CDR3 is CASSVGVQGRHEQYF. For the CDR3, the DNA is TGTGCCAGCAGCGTAGGTGTACAGGGGAGACACGAGCAGTACTTC.